This T cell receptor beta chain came from a study of CD8+CD57+ T cells in acquired aplastic anemia. Study-wide background: Yields of DNA that came from sorted CD4+ and CD8+ cells averaged about 3.5 ug.

The authors sequenced patients whose flow cytometry had shown CD8+CD57+ cell expansion. The patients all had a severe acquired aplastic anemia diagnosis. Therapy had not been given to patients before blood sampling. Profiles of TCR beta VDJ and CDR3 were generated from a genomic DNA template. MiXCR, run by TCRdb on the reads, gives a single entry per CDR3 protein. In the table there are around 160,000 distinct CDR3 sequences, about 45% of which are singletons. Points from the study as a whole: The same twenty-nine CD8+ CDR3 sequences occurred in patients and in controls.

In this sample, this clonotype turned up once. The target antigen is unknown. The germline gives CDR1 LNHNV, CDR2 YYDKDF (reference sequence). V was cut by 1 base and J by 6 bases, with 7 bases left in between. CDR3 length equals 12 residues. The TCR was taken from a human donor with aplastic anemia. This sequence joins TRBV15 and TRBJ2-7; D unclear. The material sequenced was sorted CD4+, CD8+, or CD8+CD57+ T cells (not recorded which) from PBMCs. CDR3 bases: TGTGCCACCAGCAGAGGGACGGGCGAGCAGTACTTC. Translated, it gives CATSRGTGEQYF.